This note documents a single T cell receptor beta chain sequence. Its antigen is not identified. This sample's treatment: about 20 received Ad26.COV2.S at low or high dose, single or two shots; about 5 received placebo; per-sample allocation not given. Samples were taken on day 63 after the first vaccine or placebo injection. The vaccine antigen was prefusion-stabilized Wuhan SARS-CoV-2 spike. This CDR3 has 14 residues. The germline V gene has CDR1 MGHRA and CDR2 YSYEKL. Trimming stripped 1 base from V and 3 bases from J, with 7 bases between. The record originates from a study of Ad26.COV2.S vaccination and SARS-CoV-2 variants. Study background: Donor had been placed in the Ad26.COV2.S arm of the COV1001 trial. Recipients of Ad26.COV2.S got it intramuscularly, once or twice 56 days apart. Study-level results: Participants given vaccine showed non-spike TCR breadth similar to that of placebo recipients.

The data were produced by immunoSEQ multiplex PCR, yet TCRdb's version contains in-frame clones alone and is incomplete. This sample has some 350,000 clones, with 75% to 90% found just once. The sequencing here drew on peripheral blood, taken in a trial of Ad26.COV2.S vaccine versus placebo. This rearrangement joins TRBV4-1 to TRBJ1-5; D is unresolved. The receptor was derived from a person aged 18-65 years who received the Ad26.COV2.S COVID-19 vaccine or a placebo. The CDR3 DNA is TGCGCCAGCAGCCAAGCGGACGCCAATCAGCCCCAGCATTTT. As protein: CASSQADANQPQHF.